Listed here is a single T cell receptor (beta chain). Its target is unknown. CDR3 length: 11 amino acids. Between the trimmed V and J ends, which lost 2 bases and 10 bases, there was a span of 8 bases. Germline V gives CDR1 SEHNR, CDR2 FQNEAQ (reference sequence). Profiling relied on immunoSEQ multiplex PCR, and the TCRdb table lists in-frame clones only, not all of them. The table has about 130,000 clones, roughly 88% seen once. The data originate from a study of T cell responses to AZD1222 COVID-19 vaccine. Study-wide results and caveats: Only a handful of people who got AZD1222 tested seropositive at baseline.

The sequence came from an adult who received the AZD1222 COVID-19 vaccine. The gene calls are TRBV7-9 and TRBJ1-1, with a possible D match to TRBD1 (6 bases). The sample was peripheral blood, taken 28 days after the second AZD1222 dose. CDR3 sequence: CASSLMTGAFF. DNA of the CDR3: TGTGCCAGCAGCTTAATGACAGGAGCTTTCTTT.